Sequencing of this T cell receptor beta chain was carried out in a study of vaccination effects on CD4 cells after COVID-19. The CDR3 has 15 residues. Germline V gene data show CDR1 as SGHNT and CDR2 as YYREEE (reference sequence). V lost 3 bases and J lost 8; bases outside the gene matches: 9. At the end of approximately 10 days of culture, CD4+ T cells were isolated. Participants completed two doses of the BNT162b2 or mRNA-1273 vaccine. As concerns this clone: The antigen is not known.

TCRdb's copy holds only in-frame clones and misses some; the assay was immunoSEQ multiplex PCR. The sample holds about 40,000 clones, about 62% seen once. This clonotype was sampled from a human donor who received a COVID-19 vaccine. The specimen was CD4+ T cells from PBMCs cultured without peptide, collected after COVID-19 vaccination. The V call is TRBV5-4, the J call TRBJ1-5, with TRBD1 identical over 9 bases. The CDR3 nucleotides are TGTGCCAGCAGCTCCGTCCCGGGACAGGGAAAGCCCCAGCATTTT. Translating gives CASSSVPGQGKPQHF.